A single sample is the source of the 30 T cell receptor beta chains below, sequenced in a study of blood T cell repertoires in COVID-19. Method: immunoSEQ multiplex PCR; TCRdb's copy keeps in-frame clones and lacks some. Of around 300,000 clones listed, over 80% were seen once; the top ten hold less than 5.5%. The sample comprised PBMCs or T cells enriched from blood (not recorded which). These receptors were obtained from a man in his thirties or forties who had recovered from COVID-19.

V usage is TRBV10-2 and J usage is TRBJ2-3, with 15 nucleotides matching TRBD2. Germline V gene data show CDR1 as WSHSY and CDR2 as SAAADI. The V and J ends lost 6 bases and 5 bases, in that order; junction bases with no gene match: 3. The CDR3 contains 15 residues. In DNA form, the CDR3 reads TGCGCCAGCAGCGGGACTAGCGGGGGGATAGATACGCAGTATTTT. It yields the protein CASSGTSGGIDTQYF.

The chain links TRBV20-1 to TRBJ1-4; D is undetermined. Per the germline V gene, CDR1 is DFQATT and CDR2 is SNEGSKA (reference sequence). With 3 bases removed from V and 9 bases from J, the gap between germline ends came to 8 bases. This CDR3 contains 11 residues. CDR3 loop: CSARTLQKLFF. Written as DNA, the CDR3 is TGCAGTGCTAGGACACTCCAAAAACTGTTTTTT.

V is TRBV29-1 and J is TRBJ1-1; TRBD1 agrees at 7 bases. The CDR3 has 15 residues. Losses at the gene ends were 7 bases for V and 6 bases for J; bases not matched to a gene: 17. Germline CDR1 SQVTM, CDR2 ANQGSEA. The CDR3 here is CSARGGGRQGAEAFF. The CDR3 nucleotides read TGCAGCGCCAGAGGTGGTGGGAGACAGGGCGCTGAAGCTTTCTTT.

The chain recombines TRBV6-5 with TRBJ2-5; TRBD2 aligns across 7 bases. V shed 0 bases, J shed 0 bases, and the junction held 4 bases outside the gene matches. Germline loops: CDR1 MNHEY, CDR2 SVGAGI. The CDR3 loop spans 16 amino acids. As DNA, the CDR3 is TGTGCCAGCAGTTACTCTGTGGGGGGGTACCAAGAGACCCAGTACTTC. Translated, it gives CASSYSVGGYQETQYF.

In its sample, this clone was seen once. V gene TRBV25-1 combines with J gene TRBJ2-2; D perhaps matches TRBD1 (5 bases). Germline V gene sequence: CDR1 MGHDK, CDR2 SYGVNS. The CDR3 runs 16 residues. V lost 5 bases to trimming and J lost 5 bases, with 18 bases between them. CDR3 sequence: CASSPQGADKTGELFF. The CDR3 DNA reads as TGTGCCAGCAGTCCCCAAGGGGCTGACAAAACCGGGGAGCTGTTTTTT.

The chain recombines TRBV6-6 with TRBJ2-2; unclear D gene. CDR1 and CDR2 (germline): MNHNY, SVGAGI (reference sequence). CDR3 length equals 15 residues. The V gene lost 0 bases and the J gene lost 7 bases, with 12 bases spanning the gap. The CDR3 is CASSYSFGSGGELFF. The CDR3 coding sequence is TGTGCCAGCAGTTACTCATTTGGGTCGGGCGGGGAGCTGTTTTTT.

The chain is built from TRBV2 and TRBJ2-7, with D perhaps matching TRBD1 (5 bases). With 5 bases removed from V and 6 bases from J, the gap between germline ends came to 14 bases. The CDR3 spans 13 residues. From germline, CDR1 is SNHLY and CDR2 FYNNEI. The CDR3 DNA sequence: TGTGCCAGCAGTTCCTCGGGCAGGGTCGAGCAGTACTTC. This codes for CASSSSGRVEQYF.

This clone was observed a few times. V gene TRBV2 combines with J gene TRBJ1-1; weak D call: TRBD1 (6 bases). V lost 6 bases and J 1 base, leaving 9 bases between the germline ends. There are 13 residues in the CDR3. CDR1 SNHLY and CDR2 FYNNEI come from the germline V gene. Written as DNA, the CDR3 is TGTGCCAGCAGACAACAGGGGAACACTGAAGCTTTCTTT. Protein product: CASRQQGNTEAFF.

J is TRBJ1-5 and V is TRBV7-9; possibly TRBD1 for D (6 bases). Trimming took 5 bases from V and 5 from J, leaving 13 bases between them. The germline V gene has CDR1 SEHNR and CDR2 FQNEAQ (reference sequence). This CDR3 has 14 residues. This CDR3 is CASSPTQGDQPQHF. The CDR3 coding sequence is TGTGCCAGCAGCCCCACACAGGGAGATCAGCCCCAGCATTTT.

The chain has TRBV28 and TRBJ1-5, with 8 bases lining up with TRBD1. CDR3 size: 15 residues. Germline loops: CDR1 MDHEN, CDR2 SYDVKM. Trimming cost V 3 bases and J 7 bases; bases outside gene matches: 8. CDR3 sequence: CASSFTDRVGQPQHF. The CDR3 DNA reads as TGTGCCAGCAGTTTCACGGACAGGGTTGGACAGCCCCAGCATTTT.

V gene TRBV24-1 combines with J gene TRBJ2-3, with TRBD1 as a possible D gene (6 bases). Germline CDR1 reads KGHDR; CDR2 reads SFDVKD. Trimming removed 4 bases from V and 1 base from J, with 17 bases in between. The CDR3 loop spans 17 amino acids. In nucleotides, the CDR3 is TGTGCCACCAGTGAGGGGGCGGTGGTGGCGGGCACAGATACGCAGTATTTT. It encodes CATSEGAVVAGTDTQYF.

This chain connects TRBV7-9 to TRBJ1-2; weak D call: TRBD1 (5 bases). V lost 0 bases and J lost 5, with 10 bases in between. Germline CDR1 reads SEHNR; CDR2 reads FQNEAQ (reference sequence). The CDR3 is 14 amino acids. The CDR3 here is CASSLARTKYGYTF. CDR3 coding DNA: TGTGCCAGCAGCTTAGCGAGGACAAAGTATGGCTACACCTTC.

The chain uses TRBV27 and TRBJ1-5, with 11 positions matching TRBD1. This CDR3 has 16 residues. Germline values: CDR1 MNHEY, CDR2 SMNVEV (reference sequence). The V gene end was trimmed by 7 bases and the J gene end by 0 bases; junction bases not matched to a gene: 5. CDR3 sequence reads: CASTRTGGDSNQPQHF. The CDR3 DNA is TGTGCCAGCACCCGGACAGGGGGCGATAGCAATCAGCCCCAGCATTTT.

The chain has TRBV28 and TRBJ1-5, with 10 bases fitting TRBD1. Germline V gene lookup returns CDR1 MDHEN and CDR2 SYDVKM. This CDR3 has 15 amino acids. The trim removed 3 bases at V and 3 bases at J, leaving 2 bases unmatched. CDR3 loop: CASSLRQGANQPQHF. For the CDR3, the DNA is TGTGCCAGCAGTTTGAGACAGGGGGCCAATCAGCCCCAGCATTTT. The full variable domain, with the rest looked up from reference TRBV28 and TRBJ1-5, is DVKVTQSSRYLVKRTGEKVFLECVQDMDHENMFWYRQDPGLGLRLIYFSYDVKMKEKGDIPEGYSVSREKKERFSLILESASTNQTSMYLCASSLRQGANQPQHFGDGTRLSIL.

The V and J genes are TRBV3-1 (or the pseudogene TRBV3-2) and TRBJ2-1; D not resolved. This CDR3 has 13 residues. The V end was cut by 0 bases, the J end by 5 bases, with 5 bases between. CDR1 is LGHDT and CDR2 is YNNKEL in the germline V gene (reference sequence). CDR3: CASSQDLDNEQFF. Written as DNA, the CDR3 is TGTGCCAGCAGCCAAGATCTCGACAATGAGCAGTTCTTC.

The chain recombines TRBV11-2 with TRBJ1-2; maybe TRBD1 (6 bases). The CDR3 covers 18 residues. V was cut by 1 base and J by 1 base, with 19 bases left in between. Germline V lookup: CDR1 SGHAT, CDR2 FQNNGV. The CDR3 is CASSLGPGDAGRNYGYTF. DNA for the CDR3: TGTGCCAGCAGCTTAGGACCAGGGGACGCAGGACGTAACTATGGCTACACCTTC.

The gene calls are TRBV7-9 and TRBJ1-4; tentative D call: TRBD1 (5 bases). CDR1 SEHNR and CDR2 FQNEAQ come from the germline V gene (reference sequence). V was clipped by 2 bases and J by 4 bases, with 8 bases between them. The CDR3 is 14 amino acids. The CDR3 DNA reads TGTGCCAGCAGCTTAAGACAGCTTAATGAAAAACTGTTTTTT. It specifies CASSLRQLNEKLFF.

This clone has a single count. The chain joins TRBV5-1 to TRBJ2-5; a possible D gene is TRBD2 (6 bases). Germline assignment: CDR1 SGHRS and CDR2 YFSETQ. CDR3 length: 14 residues. V was shortened by 4 bases and J by 5 bases, with 15 bases between the two germline ends. CDR3 sequence (DNA): TGCGCCAGCAGCCGCGGGGCTAGAGGCGAGACCCAGTACTTC. Translating it yields CASSRGARGETQYF.

The chain uses TRBV18 and TRBJ1-2, with D perhaps TRBD1 (6 bases). The ends were cut back, 0 bases at V and 5 bases at J, with 10 bases in the middle. This CDR3 is 14 amino acids long. Germline CDR1 is KGHSH and CDR2 is LQKENI. The CDR3 nucleotides are TGTGCCAGCTCACCACCTCACAGGGTTTATGGCTACACCTTC. This translates into CASSPPHRVYGYTF.

The chain has TRBV5-1 and TRBJ2-5, with 9 nucleotides matching TRBD1. The CDR3 runs to 15 residues. The germline gives CDR1 SGHRS, CDR2 YFSETQ. V lost 3 bases, J lost 5 bases, and 8 bases stayed unmatched. CDR3 DNA sequence: TGCGCCAGCAGCTCCGAGACAGGGGGATCGGAGACCCAGTACTTC. Its translation: CASSSETGGSETQYF.

This chain joins TRBV19 and TRBJ1-5; 8 bases line up with TRBD1. Germline trimming cut 4 bases from V and 0 bases from J; bases unmatched to any gene: 5. Germline V gene data show CDR1 as LNHDA and CDR2 as SQIVND (reference sequence). This CDR3 spans 16 amino acids. The CDR3 protein is CASSNSRGHSNQPQHF. Here the CDR3 DNA reads TGTGCCAGTAGTAACTCCAGGGGGCATAGCAATCAGCCCCAGCATTTT.

This chain uses TRBV27 with TRBJ2-5, with 12 bases lining up with TRBD1. Germline V gene data show CDR1 as MNHEY and CDR2 as SMNVEV (reference sequence). The CDR3 is 17 amino acids. V trimming: 6 bases; J trimming: 2 bases; junction bases outside the gene matches: 10. The CDR3: CASRGTGGSTHQETQYF. CDR3 nucleotide sequence: TGTGCCAGCAGAGGGACAGGGGGCTCCACCCATCAAGAGACCCAGTACTTC.

This clone is a singleton in its sample. This CDR3 is CASSLLQSNNEQFF. The CDR3 coding sequence is TGCGCCAGCAGCTTGTTACAGTCTAACAATGAGCAGTTCTTC. The chain is built from TRBV5-1 and TRBJ2-1; D uncertain. Germline V gene sequence: CDR1 SGHRS, CDR2 YFSETQ. There are 14 residues in the CDR3. V shed 1 base and J shed 5 bases, with 10 bases lying between them.

In DNA form, the CDR3 reads TGCGCCAGCAGTGATTGGACAGGGGGAATAGATACGCAGTATTTT. It is translated as CASSDWTGGIDTQYF. The chain uses TRBV10-1 and TRBJ2-3, with 10 bases identical to TRBD1. Germline CDR1 is WNHNN and CDR2 is SYGVQD (reference sequence). There are 15 residues in the CDR3. The ends lost 3 bases at V and 5 bases at J; junction bases unmatched: 5.

The V and J genes are TRBV2 and TRBJ1-5, with a weak D call TRBD1 (6 bases). V was shortened by 2 bases and J by 0 bases, with 17 bases between the two germline ends. Per the germline V gene, CDR1 is SNHLY and CDR2 is FYNNEI. This CDR3 is built from 18 residues. CDR3 loop: CASSERGPTGYSNQPQHF. The CDR3 DNA reads TGTGCCAGCAGTGAAAGGGGCCCGACAGGATATAGCAATCAGCCCCAGCATTTT.

The J gene is TRBJ1-5, the V gene TRBV5-5; possibly TRBD1 for D (5 bases). Looked up from germline, CDR1 is SGHKS and CDR2 is YYEKEE (reference sequence). V was trimmed by 4 bases and J by 0 bases, leaving 11 bases between them. The CDR3 length is 15 residues. The CDR3 DNA is TGTGCCAGCAGCCCGGAGGGGAATAGCAATCAGCCCCAGCATTTT. Its translation is CASSPEGNSNQPQHF.

The rearrangement joins TRBV10-1 to TRBJ2-1; the D gene is possibly TRBD2 (6 bases). Trimming stripped 6 bases from V and 2 bases from J, with 11 bases between. There are 14 residues in the CDR3. The germline CDR1 and CDR2 sequences are WNHNN and SYGVQD (reference sequence). CDR3 loop: CASSPSVTYNEQFF. CDR3 DNA sequence: TGCGCCAGCAGCCCTAGCGTTACCTACAATGAGCAGTTCTTC.

On this clone itself: Additional DNA sequences in this sample encode the identical CDR3. This chain links TRBV19 with TRBJ1-1; D ambiguous. Germline V lookup: CDR1 LNHDA, CDR2 SQIVND (reference sequence). Deletions cut 3 bases from V and 1 base from J, with 9 bases between. The CDR3 consists of 14 residues. CDR3 sequence (DNA): TGTGCCAGTAGTATCGGACGGGGGAACACTGAAGCTTTCTTT. Its protein product is CASSIGRGNTEAFF.

Remarks on this clone: Other DNA sequences within the sample encode an identical CDR3. J is TRBJ2-1 and V is TRBV7-9, with 8 nucleotides matching TRBD2. Looked up from germline, CDR1 is SEHNR and CDR2 is FQNEAQ (reference sequence). Trimming took 4 bases from V and 4 from J; bases not matched to a gene: 3. The CDR3 covers 14 residues. The CDR3 DNA reads as TGTGCCAGCAGCTCTCCGGGGGGGTACAATGAGCAGTTCTTC. This sequence encodes CASSSPGGYNEQFF.

The chain recombines TRBV7-9 with TRBJ1-4; TRBD1 matches at 8 bases. Germline CDR1 reads SEHNR; CDR2 reads FQNEAQ (reference sequence). The length of the CDR3 is 15 residues. The junction had 8 bases not matched to a gene; V was cut back by 5 bases and J by 6 bases. The CDR3 sequence is CASSRRTGRDEKLFF. The CDR3 coding sequence is TGTGCCAGCAGCCGCAGGACAGGGAGGGATGAAAAACTGTTTTTT. Using reference TRBV7-9 and TRBJ1-4 for the parts outside the CDR3, the full variable domain is DTGVSQNPRHKITKRGQNVTFRCDPISEHNRLYWYRQTLGQGPEFLTYFQNEAQLEKSRLLSDRFSAERPKGSFSTLEIQRTEQGDSAMYLCASSRRTGRDEKLFFGSGTQLSVL.